This entry describes one T cell receptor (beta chain). The antigen remains unidentified. The data derive from a study of OX40 agonist ivuxolimab in advanced cancers. Study-wide context: Patients treated during dose escalation were battling hepatocellular carcinoma, melanoma, renal cell or head and neck cancer. Study-wide findings and caveats: Blood T cells, both CD4+ and CD8+, expanded clonally by week 6 at 0.1 to 3.0 mg/kg.

Germline V gives CDR1 LNHDA, CDR2 SQIVND (reference sequence). There are 15 residues in the CDR3. Between the trimmed V and J ends, which lost 6 bases and 4 bases, there was a span of 16 bases. Measured with immunoSEQ multiplex PCR; TCRdb has only the in-frame clones, and not every one. Here the sample spans fewer than 55,000 clones, 75% to 90% being singletons. The cohort excluded patients with autoimmune disease history or systemic immunosuppression. This rearrangement joins TRBV19 to TRBJ2-1; no definite D call. Sample: CD4+ or CD8+ T cells sorted from blood, taken in a trial of the OX40 agonist ivuxolimab. The clonotype originates from an adult with an advanced solid tumor such as melanoma, head and neck, liver or kidney cancer. In DNA form, the CDR3 reads TGTGCCAGTAGGTACGGCGGCGGAGTATACAATGAGCAGTTCTTC. The encoded protein is CASRYGGGVYNEQFF.